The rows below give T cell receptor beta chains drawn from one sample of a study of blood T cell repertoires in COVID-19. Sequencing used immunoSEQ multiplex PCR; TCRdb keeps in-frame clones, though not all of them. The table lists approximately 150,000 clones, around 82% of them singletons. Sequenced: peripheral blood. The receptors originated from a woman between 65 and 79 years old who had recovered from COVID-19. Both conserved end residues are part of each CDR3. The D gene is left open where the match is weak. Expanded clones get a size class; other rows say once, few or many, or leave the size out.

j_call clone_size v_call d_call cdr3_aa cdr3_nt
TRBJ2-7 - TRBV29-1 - CSAPGTYEQYF TGCAGCGCCCCAGGGACCTACGAGCAGTACTTC
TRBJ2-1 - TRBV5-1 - CASTHSGANEQFF TGCGCCAGCACCCACTCAGGGGCGAATGAGCAGTTCTTC
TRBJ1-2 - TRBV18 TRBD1 CASSPDRARYGYTF TGTGCCAGCTCACCCGACAGGGCCCGCTATGGCTACACCTTC
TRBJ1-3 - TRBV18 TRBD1 CASSSPGQFSGNTIYF TGTGCCAGCTCATCACCGGGACAGTTCTCTGGAAACACCATATATTTT
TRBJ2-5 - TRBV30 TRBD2 CAWMAGGQETQYF TGTGCCTGGATGGCGGGGGGTCAAGAGACCCAGTACTTC
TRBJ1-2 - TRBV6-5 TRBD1 CASRAPGQIIGYTF TGTGCCAGCAGGGCCCCGGGACAGATCATTGGCTACACCTTC
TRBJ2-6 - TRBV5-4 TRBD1 CASSLTGARANVLTF TGTGCCAGCAGCTTAACAGGGGCTAGGGCCAACGTCCTGACTTTC
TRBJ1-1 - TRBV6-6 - CASSGRRISEAFF TGTGCCAGCAGTGGACGGAGGATTTCGGAAGCTTTCTTT
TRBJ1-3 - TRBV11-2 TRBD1 CASSPRQGPSGNTIYF TGTGCCAGCAGCCCCAGACAGGGCCCTTCTGGAAACACCATATATTTT
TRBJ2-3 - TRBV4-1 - CASSQSPSGRADTQYF TGCGCCAGCAGCCAGTCCCCCTCTGGCCGGGCAGATACGCAGTATTTT
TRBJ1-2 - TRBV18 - CASSPRGGEGYTF TGTGCCAGCTCACCAAGGGGGGGCGAGGGCTACACCTTC
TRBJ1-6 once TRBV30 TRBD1 CAWGPIRTGWSSPLHF TGTGCCTGGGGTCCTATAAGGACAGGGTGGTCTTCACCCCTCCACTTT
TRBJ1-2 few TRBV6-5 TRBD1 CASSQQGAGGYTF TGTGCCAGCAGTCAACAGGGGGCGGGAGGCTACACCTTC
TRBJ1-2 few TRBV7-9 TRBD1 CASSSLQGAFGYTF TGTGCCAGCAGCTCCCTACAGGGGGCGTTTGGCTACACCTTC
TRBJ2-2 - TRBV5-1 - CASSAAEIGTGELFF TGCGCCAGCAGCGCCGCCGAGATTGGCACCGGGGAGCTGTTTTTT
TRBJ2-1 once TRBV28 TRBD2 CASSLPLAGGPGDEQFF TGTGCCAGCAGTTTACCCCTAGCGGGAGGCCCGGGGGATGAGCAGTTCTTC
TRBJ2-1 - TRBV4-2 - CASSQGDSSYNEQFF TGTGCCAGCAGCCAAGGCGACTCCTCCTACAATGAGCAGTTCTTC
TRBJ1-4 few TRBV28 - CASSLAGREKLFF TGTGCCAGCAGTTTAGCGGGCCGTGAAAAACTGTTTTTT
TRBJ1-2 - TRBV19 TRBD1 CASRDRGGGYTF TGTGCCAGTAGGGACAGGGGGGGTGGCTACACCTTC
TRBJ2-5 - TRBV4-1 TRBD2 CASSQEGPRLAGGETQYF TGCGCCAGCAGCCAAGAAGGGCCTAGGCTAGCGGGCGGTGAGACCCAGTACTTC
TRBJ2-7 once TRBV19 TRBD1 CASSVNRGLEQYF TGTGCCAGTAGCGTAAACAGGGGGTTGGAGCAGTACTTC
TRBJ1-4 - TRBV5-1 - CASSIFGRGEKLFF TGCGCCAGCAGCATCTTCGGGAGGGGAGAAAAACTGTTTTTT
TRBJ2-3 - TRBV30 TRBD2 CAWSGGTSGRGTQYF TGTGCCTGGAGTGGGGGGACTAGCGGGAGAGGTACGCAGTATTTT
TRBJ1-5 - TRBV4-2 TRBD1 CASSQMGDRGRDQPQHF TGTGCCAGCAGCCAGATGGGGGACAGGGGGCGCGATCAGCCCCAGCATTTT
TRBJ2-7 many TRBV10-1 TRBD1 CASSGTGNPLEQYF TGCGCCAGCTCCGGGACAGGGAACCCCCTCGAGCAGTACTTC
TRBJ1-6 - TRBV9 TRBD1 CASSVEGAPSLHF TGTGCCAGCAGCGTAGAGGGGGCCCCATCCCTCCACTTT
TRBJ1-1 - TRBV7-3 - CASSFGRDTEAFF TGTGCCAGCAGCTTCGGGCGGGACACTGAAGCTTTCTTT
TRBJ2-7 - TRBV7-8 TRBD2 CASSPLAGGRAEQYF TGTGCCAGCAGCCCCCTAGCGGGGGGGCGTGCCGAGCAGTACTTC
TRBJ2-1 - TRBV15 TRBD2 CATSRTSGGSYNEQFF TGTGCCACCAGCCGAACTAGCGGGGGCTCCTACAATGAGCAGTTCTTC
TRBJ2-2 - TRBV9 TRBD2 CASSPRGSGALGGELFF TGTGCCAGCAGCCCGCGGGGTAGCGGGGCCCTGGGTGGGGAGCTGTTTTTT
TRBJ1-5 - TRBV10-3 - CAISESRDQPQHF TGTGCCATCAGTGAGTCGAGGGATCAGCCCCAGCATTTT
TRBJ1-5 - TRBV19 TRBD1 CASSLRDSNNQPQHF TGTGCCAGTAGCCTCCGGGACAGTAACAATCAGCCCCAGCATTTT
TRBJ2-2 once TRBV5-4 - CASSLAGRGPPTLTGELFF TGTGCCAGCAGCTTGGCGGGCAGGGGTCCTCCCACCCTCACCGGGGAGCTGTTTTTT
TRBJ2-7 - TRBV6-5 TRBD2 CASSNRLAGAYEQYF TGTGCCAGCAGTAATCGACTAGCGGGGGCCTACGAGCAGTACTTC
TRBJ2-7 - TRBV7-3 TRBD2 CASSLGTSGGYEQYF TGTGCCAGCAGCTTAGGGACTAGCGGCGGCTACGAGCAGTACTTC
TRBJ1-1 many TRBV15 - CATSRDAGVPQGFF TGTGCCACCAGCAGAGATGCCGGTGTTCCCCAGGGTTTCTTT